A single sample is the source of the 32 T cell receptor beta chains below, sequenced in a study of read filtering for tumor transcriptome and immune sequencing. From 400 to 450 ng of RNA, a library with molecular barcoded alpha/delta and beta/gamma adaptors was made. TCRdb fed the reads into MiXCR, producing one record per CDR3 protein. The sample has about 6,000 distinct CDR3 sequences; 20% to 30% are singletons. Specimen: a population of CD138-negative cells sorted from bone marrow. Receptors were obtained from a donor aged 40 or older with multiple myeloma.

Only one count was recorded for this clonotype. The chain combines TRBV5-4 with TRBJ2-3; D uncertain. The V end lost 3 bases, the J end lost 0 bases, and 8 bases lay between the germline ends. Germline V gives CDR1 SGHNT, CDR2 YYREEE (reference sequence). This CDR3 comprises 14 residues. The chain's CDR3 is CASSSRDSTDTQYF. Written as DNA, the CDR3 is TGTGCCAGCAGCTCAAGGGATAGCACAGATACGCAGTATTTT. The variable domain in full, with the rest retrieved from reference TRBV5-4 and TRBJ2-3, is ETGVTQSPTHLIKTRGQQVTLRCSSQSGHNTVSWYQQALGQGPQFIFQYYREEENGRGNFPPRFSGLQFPNYSSELNVNALELDDSALYLCASSSRDSTDTQYFGPGTRLTVL.

This clonotype appeared many times. V is TRBV29-1 and J is TRBJ2-7; 7 bases are a match to TRBD1. Per germline, CDR1 SQVTM and CDR2 ANQGSEA. CDR3 length: 12 residues. After removal of 4 bases from V and 7 bases from J, the junction contained 7 bases not matched to a gene. The CDR3 coding sequence is TGCAGCGTTGCGACAGGGTTCTATGAGCAGTACTTC. Translation: CSVATGFYEQYF.

This clonotype has at least ten counts. CDR3 nucleotide sequence: TGCAGTGCTGTACTCCCGGGACTAGCGGGAGTCGAGCAGTACTTC. Protein product: CSAVLPGLAGVEQYF. This chain connects TRBV20-1 to TRBJ2-7, with 14 bases lining up with TRBD2. With 5 bases clipped from V and 6 bases from J, the junction kept 9 bases outside the gene matches. The germline V gene has CDR1 DFQATT and CDR2 SNEGSKA (reference sequence). CDR3 length: 15 amino acids.

This clonotype is labeled medium-sized. The V gene is TRBV20-1, the J gene TRBJ2-7; D call uncertain. Trimming left V 5 bases short and J 2 bases short, with 10 bases between. This CDR3 comprises 12 residues. Germline V CDR1 and CDR2: DFQATT, SNEGSKA (reference sequence). CDR3 in DNA: TGCAGTGCTGGCCCCGGACCCTACGAGCAGTACTTC. Protein: CSAGPGPYEQYF.

By share, this clonotype counts as large. The chain combines TRBV5-4 with TRBJ2-3; D is perhaps TRBD1 or TRBD2 (5 bases each). This CDR3 spans 16 amino acids. V lost 1 base, J lost 1 base, and 13 bases lay in between. From germline, CDR1 is SGHNT and CDR2 YYREEE (reference sequence). In nucleotides, the CDR3 is TGTGCCAGCAGCTTGAAACTAGAAGGGGGCACAGATACGCAGTATTTT. Amino acids: CASSLKLEGGTDTQYF.

Within the sample, this clonotype is medium-sized (0.01 to 0.1%). This chain links TRBV30 with TRBJ1-2; D possibly corresponds to TRBD1 (6 bases). With 4 bases removed from V and 6 bases from J, the gap between germline ends came to 9 bases. CDR3 length equals 11 residues. From germline, CDR1 is GTSNPN and CDR2 SVGIG (reference sequence). The CDR3 is CAWKTGNGYTF. The CDR3 DNA reads TGTGCCTGGAAAACAGGGAATGGCTACACCTTC. The full variable domain, completed using reference TRBV30 and TRBJ1-2, is SQTIHQWPATLVQPVGSPLSLECTVEGTSNPNLYWYRQAAGRGLQLLFYSVGIGQISSEVPQNLSASRPQDRQFILSSKKLLLSDSGFYLCAWKTGNGYTFGSGTRLTVV.

This clonotype has a count of ten or more. The chain links TRBV7-9 to TRBJ2-1, with 10 bases lining up with TRBD2. The V gene end was trimmed by 5 bases and the J gene end by 2 bases; junction bases not matched to a gene: 9. The CDR3 loop spans 17 amino acids. The germline V gene has CDR1 SEHNR and CDR2 FQNEAQ (reference sequence). In DNA, the CDR3 is TGTGCCAGCAGCCCAGCCCTAGCGGGAGCGGCCTACAATGAGCAGTTCTTC. It codes for CASSPALAGAAYNEQFF.

This clonotype has at least ten counts. The chain is built from TRBV7-8 and TRBJ2-2; TRBD1 matches 9 bases. Trimming removed 5 bases from V and 5 bases from J; junction bases left unmatched: 9. CDR1 is SGHVS and CDR2 is FQNEAQ in the germline V gene. The CDR3 totals 16 residues. The CDR3 nucleotides are TGTGCCAGCAGCCCCCGGGACAGGGTCGGTACCGGGGAGCTGTTTTTT. This translates into CASSPRDRVGTGELFF.

To note about this clonotype: A read error may be the cause here, since a much bigger clone is one base away. The conserved final phenylalanine or tryptophan is absent from the CDR3, which likely points to a read error. The chain employs TRBV19 and TRBJ2-2; D may be TRBD2 (6 bases). The germline V and J ends were trimmed by 6 bases and 1 base, with 15 bases remaining between them. The germline gives CDR1 LNHDA, CDR2 SQIVND (reference sequence). The CDR3 has 16 amino acids. The CDR3 DNA reads TGTGCCAGTAGGGTTACTAGCAGCCTGAACACCGGGGAGCTGTTTCTT. Its translation: CASRVTSSLNTGELFL.

This clonotype was counted ten times or more. V and J are TRBV12-3 or TRBV12-4 and TRBJ2-7; the D is unclear. The CDR3 covers 13 residues. V was cut by 6 bases and J by 2 bases, with 11 bases left in between. CDR3 DNA: TGTGCCAGCAGCCTCACTGGACCCTACGAGCAGTACTTC. Encoded protein: CASSLTGPYEQYF.

This clonotype was counted many times. The chain combines TRBV7-2 with TRBJ2-7; 11 bases align to TRBD2. Germline CDR1 SGHTA, CDR2 FQGNSA. V shed 5 bases and J 1 base; nucleotides not matched to a gene: 7. The CDR3 covers 16 residues. CDR3 amino acids: CASSQIAGGTSYEQYF. The CDR3, as DNA: TGTGCCAGCAGCCAGATAGCGGGGGGGACTTCCTACGAGCAGTACTTC.

This clonotype showed up just a few times. One end of the junction is discordant with germline, which a read error may explain. This chain links TRBV7-8 with TRBJ2-1; D is possibly TRBD2 (6 bases). CDR3 length: 14 residues. Germline CDR1 SGHVS, CDR2 FQNEAQ. The CDR3 sequence: CACSFIRESGEQFF. In DNA, the CDR3 is TGTGCCTGCAGCTTTATACGGGAGAGCGGTGAGCAGTTCTTC.

This clonotype was counted many times. J is TRBJ2-7 and V is TRBV27; 10 positions agree with TRBD2. V lost 2 bases and J lost 3; bases outside the gene matches: 10. The CDR3 is 17 amino acids. Germline assignment: CDR1 MNHEY and CDR2 SMNVEV (reference sequence). CDR3 DNA sequence: TGTGCCAGCAGTTTAAATGGACTAGCGGAGATACACTACGAGCAGTACTTC. It is translated as CASSLNGLAEIHYEQYF.

This chain uses TRBV7-9 with TRBJ1-1; 7 positions match TRBD1. V dropped 6 bases and J dropped 5; count of bases not matched to a gene: 15. The germline gives CDR1 SEHNR, CDR2 FQNEAQ (reference sequence). The CDR3 has 16 residues. CDR3: CASRFGRTGFLTEAFF. DNA of the CDR3: TGTGCCAGCAGATTTGGAAGGACAGGTTTCCTGACTGAAGCTTTCTTT.

This clonotype was counted many times. V usage is TRBV5-6 and J usage is TRBJ2-7; 8 nucleotides align to TRBD1. This CDR3 region has 13 residues. Germline V gene data show CDR1 as SGHDT and CDR2 as YYEEEE. V shed 3 bases, J shed 5 bases, and the junction held 4 bases outside the gene matches. CDR3 DNA: TGTGCCAGCAGCTCGTCAGGGGGCCACGAGCAGTACTTC. The encoded protein is CASSSSGGHEQYF.

This clonotype has a count of ten or more. This chain links TRBV29-1 with TRBJ2-7; 9 bases line up with TRBD1. The J segment lost 5 bases and the V segment lost 4 bases, leaving 3 bases of the junction unmatched. This CDR3 contains 12 residues. The germline CDR1 and CDR2 sequences are SQVTM and ANQGSEA. The CDR3 protein is CSVGTGVHEQYF. The CDR3 DNA sequence: TGCAGCGTTGGGACAGGGGTCCACGAGCAGTACTTC.

The rearrangement uses TRBV3-1 and TRBJ2-1; D not resolved. This CDR3 contains 11 residues. V lost 3 bases and J lost 7, with 4 bases in between. Germline CDR1 reads LGHDT; CDR2 reads YNNKEL (reference sequence). The CDR3 nucleotides are TGTGCCAGCAGCCAGGGAAATGAGCAGTTCTTC. This codes for CASSQGNEQFF.

This clonotype was recorded at least ten times. This chain joins TRBV28 and TRBJ1-5; possible D gene TRBD1, 6 bases. CDR1 MDHEN and CDR2 SYDVKM come from the germline V gene. CDR3 length: 16 residues. V lost 6 bases to trimming and J lost 7 bases, with 22 bases between them. CDR3 in amino acids: CASSPSLILGGQPQHF. DNA of the CDR3: TGTGCCAGCAGCCCCTCTCTAATTTTAGGGGGACAGCCCCAGCATTTT.

This clonotype appeared many times. The V and J genes are TRBV4-3 and TRBJ2-2; tentative D call: TRBD2 (5 bases). The germline V gene encodes CDR1 LGHNA and CDR2 YSLEER. V was trimmed by 2 bases and J by 3 bases, leaving 10 bases between them. The CDR3 sequence is 15 residues long. Here the CDR3 DNA reads TGCGCCAGCAGCCAAATGTTGGGAGACACCGGGGAGCTGTTTTTT. It specifies CASSQMLGDTGELFF.

This clonotype was observed many times. The rearrangement links TRBV2 to TRBJ1-5, with a possible D match to TRBD1 (6 bases). The CDR3 has 17 amino acids. The germline V gene has CDR1 SNHLY and CDR2 FYNNEI. Trimming removed 2 bases at V and 0 bases at J, with 14 bases between. This chain's CDR3 is CASSETQGAYSNQPQHF. The CDR3 DNA is TGTGCCAGCAGTGAAACACAGGGAGCTTATAGCAATCAGCCCCAGCATTTT.

V usage is TRBV6-5 and J usage is TRBJ2-3; 7 bases are a match to TRBD2. The germline CDR1 and CDR2 sequences are MNHEY and SVGAGI. This CDR3 region has 15 residues. Trimming took 5 bases from V and 3 from J; bases not matched to a gene: 8. The CDR3 sequence is CASSDSGWGTDTQYF. Written as DNA, the CDR3 is TGTGCCAGCAGTGATAGCGGGTGGGGTACAGATACGCAGTATTTT.

By share, this clonotype ranks as medium-sized (0.01 to 0.1%). CDR3 residues: CASSLESGSSGKDEQFF. CDR3 nucleotides: TGTGCCAGCAGCTTAGAAAGCGGAAGCAGCGGGAAAGATGAGCAGTTCTTC. J is TRBJ2-1 and V is TRBV7-2; 7 nucleotides line up with TRBD2. J was trimmed by 8 bases and V by 1 base; bases with no gene match: 14. The CDR3 loop spans 17 amino acids. Germline values: CDR1 SGHTA, CDR2 FQGNSA.

Note on this clonotype: A single base is all that separates this from a far larger clone, so a read error is likely. J is TRBJ1-6 and V is TRBV21-1. The end of the DNA aligns better with TRBJ1-1, so the J call may be wrong. TRBV21-1 is annotated as a pseudogene. The CDR3 runs to 15 residues. CDR3 DNA sequence: TGTGCCAGCAGCAAAGTGGGCGGGCGGTGGACTAAAGCTTTCTTT. It is translated as CASSKVGGRWTKAFF.

This clonotype is medium-sized within its sample. This rearrangement joins TRBV2 to TRBJ1-4, with 9 bases that match TRBD1. This CDR3 contains 14 residues. CDR1 and CDR2 (germline): SNHLY, FYNNEI. Trimming cost V 5 bases and J 8 bases; bases outside gene matches: 6. The CDR3 sequence is CASSPQGAEEKLFF. The CDR3 DNA is TGTGCCAGCAGTCCACAGGGGGCTGAAGAAAAACTGTTTTTT.

Sample share makes this clonotype medium-sized (0.01 to 0.1%). Mismatch with germline at one junction end may stem from a read error. CDR3 region: CASSQDQTLEQFF. CDR3 nucleotides: TGCGCCAGCAGCCAAGATCAGACTCTAGAGCAGTTCTTC. This chain joins TRBV4-2 and TRBJ2-1; D is unresolved. The CDR3 consists of 13 residues. Germline V gene data show CDR1 as LGHNA and CDR2 as YNFKEQ.

Ten or more counts support this clonotype. The CDR3 region has the DNA TGTGCCAGTAGTATTCTTTATCAGCCCCAGCATTTT. It yields the protein CASSILYQPQHF. The chain couples TRBV19 to TRBJ1-5; D unresolved. In germline, CDR1 is LNHDA, CDR2 SQIVND (reference sequence). Deletions cut 3 bases from V and 5 bases from J, with 5 bases between. CDR3 length: 12 residues.

This clonotype was picked up many times. The chain employs TRBV2 and TRBJ2-7; tentatively, D is TRBD1 or TRBD2 (5 bases each). Germline V gene sequence: CDR1 SNHLY, CDR2 FYNNEI. The V and J ends lost 8 bases and 2 bases respectively, with 13 bases between them. CDR3 length equals 13 residues. CDR3 bases: TGTGCCAGCCCGGGACCGGGGACCTACGAGCAGTACTTC. It translates to CASPGPGTYEQYF. The complete variable domain, with remaining parts taken from reference TRBV2 and TRBJ2-7, reads EPEVTQTPSHQVTQMGQEVILRCVPISNHLYFYWYRQILGQKVEFLVSFYNNEISEKSEIFDDQFSVERPDGSNFTLKIRSTKLEDSAMYFCASPGPGTYEQYFGPGTRLTVT.

This clonotype came up once. Mismatch with germline at one junction end may stem from a read error. The chain links TRBV30 to TRBJ1-6; a possible D gene is TRBD1 (6 bases). CDR1 GTSNPN and CDR2 SVGIG come from the germline V gene (reference sequence). The CDR3 is 15 residues long. CDR3 in amino acids: CAWNPQGRRGTEALF. The CDR3 nucleotides read TGTGCCTGGAACCCGCAGGGGCGTCGGGGCACTGAAGCTCTCTTT.

This clonotype is labeled medium-sized. The chain recombines TRBV7-9 with TRBJ1-1; D uncertain. The CDR3 is 11 amino acids. CDR1 and CDR2 (germline): SEHNR, FQNEAQ (reference sequence). Trimming shortened V by 5 bases and J by 3 bases, and 4 bases separated the two germline ends. The CDR3 is CASSPYTEAFF. The CDR3 coding sequence is TGTGCCAGCAGCCCATACACTGAAGCTTTCTTT.

In this sample, this clonotype turned up many times. The CDR3 DNA reads as TGTGCCAGCAGCTTAGGAAGGCAGACCGGAAAACTGTTTTTT. This encodes CASSLGRQTGKLFF. The gene calls are TRBV11-2 and TRBJ1-4; no reliable D call. Germline V lookup: CDR1 SGHAT, CDR2 FQNNGV. CDR3 length: 14 amino acids. The ends were cut back, 1 base at V and 10 bases at J, with 13 bases in the middle.

The rearrangement joins TRBV5-1 to TRBJ2-7; D remains ambiguous. CDR1 and CDR2 from the germline V gene are SGHRS and YFSETQ. The V and J ends lost 3 bases and 3 bases respectively, with 10 bases between them. There are 13 residues in the CDR3. This CDR3 is CASSSSENYEQYF. The DNA for the CDR3 is TGCGCCAGCAGCTCCTCCGAGAACTACGAGCAGTACTTC.

This clonotype appeared many times. The chain combines TRBV4-3 with TRBJ2-2; 7 bases match TRBD2. CDR3 length: 18 residues. The germline gives CDR1 LGHNA, CDR2 YSLEER. V was pared by 0 bases and J by 4 bases, with 11 bases of the junction left unmatched. The CDR3 protein is CASSQEGGAGEGTGELFF. The CDR3 bases are TGCGCCAGCAGCCAAGAAGGTGGGGCGGGAGAGGGCACCGGGGAGCTGTTTTTT.